This T cell receptor beta chain is from a study of post-analysis software for immune sequencing data. General study findings and limits: Relative to controls, patients had several TRBV segments at higher frequency, with TRBV5-6, TRBV5-1 and TRBV20-1 among these.

Remarks on this clonotype: The antigen remains unidentified.

Germline V lookup: CDR1 SGDLS, CDR2 YYNGEE. The CDR3 sequence is 15 residues long. V was pared by 0 bases and J by 7 bases, with 3 bases of the junction left unmatched. Carried by the TCR beta cDNA libraries were unique molecular identifiers. TCRdb re-called the PCR reads with MiXCR, one entry per CDR3 protein. Of about 180,000 distinct CDR3 sequences in the sample, 30% were seen once. The gene calls are TRBV9 and TRBJ2-1; TRBD2 aligns across 11 bases. The clonotype originates from a girl aged 10-17 years with multiple sclerosis. Sequencing was carried out using blood. The CDR3 here is CASSVVASGRNEQFF. The CDR3 nucleotides are TGTGCCAGCAGCGTAGTGGCTAGCGGGAGGAATGAGCAGTTCTTC. Supplemented by reference TRBV9 and TRBJ2-1, the full variable domain reads DSGVTQTPKHLITATGQRVTLRCSPRSGDLSVYWYQQSLDQGLQFLIQYYNGEERAKGNILERFSAQQFPDLHSELNLSSLELGDSALYFCASSVVASGRNEQFFGPGTRLTVL.